This T cell receptor (beta chain) was identified during a study of shared clonotypes between healthy human individuals. This clone was observed a handful of times. Its antigen is currently unknown. Deep was the level at which the assay was run. Repertoires were generated with immunoSEQ multiplex PCR, while TCRdb's copy carries only in-frame clones and drops some. There are some 2.3 million clones in the sample; approximately 95% occur only once, and 0.35% to 0.5% lies in the top ten. Study outcomes and limitations: Memory subsets generally showed lower estimated richness than naive subsets.

The V end was cut by 8 bases, the J end by 3 bases, with 17 bases between. The CDR3 loop spans 15 amino acids. Looked up from germline, CDR1 is LNHDA and CDR2 is SQIVND (reference sequence). This TCR came from a man younger than 35 in good health. Some clones in this sample may be carry-over from other donors' samples. The chain uses TRBV19 and TRBJ1-5, with D maybe TRBD1 (5 bases). The sample was naive CD4+ T cells from PBMCs. The subset denotes: CD45RA+ positively selected. The CDR3 region is CASRDRDGYNQPQHF. In DNA, the CDR3 is TGTGCCAGTCGTGACCGGGACGGATACAATCAGCCCCAGCATTTT.